This record concerns one TCR beta chain sequence. Many counts were recorded for this clonotype. Its antigen is currently not known. No much larger clone is present one base from it, and per-base qualities are unavailable. These data are taken from a study of T cells in Graves' hyperthyroidism and ophthalmopathy (dated by TCRdb to between 2018 and 2021). Study-level background: Peripheral blood was sampled at the time of initial diagnosis, prior to any treatment. To identify distinguishing TCR V-J signatures, a discovery cohort of about 95 patients was used, comprising some 43 with Graves' ophthalmopathy and some 60 with stable Graves' hyperthyroidism. An independent validation cohort of fewer than 20 hyperthyroidism patients and over 15 patients who later progressed to ophthalmopathy tested prospective prediction of ophthalmopathy. The 90 to 100 discovery patients were randomly divided into training and test sets at a 7:3 ratio. Thyroid tissue and blood T-cell repertoires from roughly six Graves' hyperthyroidism patients were also compared in the study. After sampling, hyperthyroidism patients received methimazole starting at 30 mg daily, and ophthalmopathy patients received high-dose intravenous methylprednisolone. The paper describes TCR Vbeta CDR3 sequencing of fewer than 150 peripheral blood samples, made up of 43 ophthalmopathy patients, 70 to 75 hyperthyroidism patients and 17 progressor patients. Results the study describes overall, beyond this receptor: No statistical method was used to fix the sample size in advance, and group allocation was not hidden from the investigators. In cross-validation, a model built on a 13 V-J signature told ophthalmopathy apart from stable hyperthyroidism with approximately 90% sensitivity and around 84% specificity, and in testing the same model reached 80%/75%. During validation, the model predicted progression to ophthalmopathy a median of about 6.3 months ahead of onset, with approximately 70% sensitivity and 72% to 80% specificity. Most expanded thyroid clonotypes (frequency above 0.001) were also detected in blood, a finding suggesting that blood repertoires may reflect thyroid immune responses.

TCR beta CDR3 regions were amplified from RNA transcripts. A first-round RT-PCR of the TCR CDR3 used the HTBI primer set with the Qiagen OneStep RT-PCR kit. A second multiplex PCR round built the libraries, followed by size selection and purification. The libraries were sequenced on an Illumina HiSeq2000 using paired-end 100 bp reads. Per the original workflow: SOAPnuke was used to process the raw data, throwing out any read that contained adapters or uncalled bases, had a mean Phred below 15, or lacked an exact constant-primer or identifier match. High-quality paired reads were merged with COPE v1.2.5, and unique nucleotide sequences were defined as clonotypes. Clonotypes were aligned to IMGT TRBV, TRBD and TRBJ reference segments using MiTCR v1.1. Only V-J combinations with frequency above 0.0001, covering approximately 99% of repertoires, were analysed. The TCS score was defined as F50 (clonal expansion) divided by E x V (chaos), with BLOSUM62-based TCRdist calculated between CDR3 peptides within each V-J. Welch's t-statistics and random forest reduced some 510 V-J features to some 14, which were used in a naive Bayes classifier (R e1071). Starting from the raw public reads, TCRdb applied fastp trimming at Q25, assembled clones with MiXCR and retained in-frame beta chains. Each entry merges the rows of one CDR3 protein and shows their most common DNA and genes. The V and J calls shown here were made by TCRdb, not taken from the authors' results. The sample table contains 250,000 to 300,000 distinct CDR3 sequences; only one count was recorded for just over 14% of them. The biggest ten clones account for roughly 15% of the sample.

The CDR3 holds 17 amino acids from the cysteine to the phenylalanine. Just the 51-base CDR3 DNA is kept, in frame starting at base 1. From V the trimming removes 5 bases and from J it removes 0 bases, while the gene matches leave 10 bases of the junction unaccounted for. The hyperthyroidism patients were between 18 and 65 years old and newly diagnosed, with a disease duration of less than 2 months. Any patient with an uncontrolled infection, another autoimmune disease, pregnancy or lactation was excluded. Diagnoses relied on clinical symptoms, serum thyroxine and TRAb, thyroid ultrasound and orbital computed tomography. For progressor patients, blood was drawn at the first diagnosis of hyperthyroidism, before any ophthalmopathy symptoms had appeared. Ficoll-Paque density gradient centrifugation was used to isolate PBMCs from about 10 ml of fresh peripheral blood. Progressor patients were initially diagnosed with Graves' hyperthyroidism and developed ophthalmopathy during follow-up. Total RNA was extracted using Trizol reagent, and RNA quality was assessed on an Agilent 2100 Bioanalyzer.

The TCR sequence derives from a woman aged 40-49 years with Graves' hyperthyroidism that later progressed to Graves' ophthalmopathy. The chain links TRBV12-3 or TRBV12-4 with TRBJ2-4, and 7 bases in between align with TRBD2. Input material: blood. The CDR3 region: CASSQYLAEVAKNIQYF. The nucleotide sequence is given as TGTGCCAGCAGTCAATATCTAGCGGAGGTAGCCAAAAACATTCAGTACTTC.